This T cell receptor beta chain is drawn from a study of T cells in Graves' hyperthyroidism and ophthalmopathy. The study, taken as a whole, reports: A model using 13 V-J features told ophthalmopathy apart from stable hyperthyroidism. Most thyroid clonotypes that were expanded above 0.001 also turned up in blood.

This clonotype occurred a few times. The antigen remains unidentified. This CDR3 is built from 15 residues. Losses at the gene ends were 2 bases for V and 0 bases for J; bases not matched to a gene: 2. Germline loops: CDR1 KGHDR, CDR2 SFDVKD. RNA transcripts served as the template for amplifying TCR beta CDR3 regions. The primer set for the first-round RT-PCR of the TCR CDR3 was HTBI. TCRdb re-called the multiplex PCR reads with MiXCR, one entry per CDR3 protein. This sample has 600,000 to 700,000 distinct CDR3 sequences; just under 45% occur once, and the top ten carry approximately 7.2%. The chain joins TRBV24-1 to TRBJ1-1; TRBD1 aligns across 7 bases. This TCR came from an adult man with Graves' disease, either hyperthyroidism or ophthalmopathy (not recorded which). The sequencing sample was made of peripheral blood or thyroid tissue (not recorded which). CDR3 loop: CATSDSGQLNTEAFF. CDR3 bases: TGTGCCACCAGTGATTCGGGACAGTTGAACACTGAAGCTTTCTTT.